This TCR beta chain was captured by sequencing in a study of blood T cell repertoires in COVID-19. Original handling: Nucleated cell counts were estimated from reference gene primer amplification. Libraries were prepared by immunoSEQ multiplex PCR; TCRdb keeps only in-frame clonotypes and omits some of them. V and J calls and clone size are given by that table; D and trimming were obtained from the DNA. In the table there are more than 250,000 clones, roughly 85% of which are singletons. Per germline, CDR1 SGHNT and CDR2 YYREEE (reference sequence). V was pared by 4 bases and J by 6 bases, with 8 bases of the junction left unmatched. There are 14 residues in the CDR3.

The sequence was collected from a man aged 50-59 years with active or convalescent COVID-19. Material for sequencing was peripheral blood. The chain links TRBV5-4 to TRBJ2-3; 7 bases line up with TRBD2. The CDR3 here is CASSTLATRDTQYF. The CDR3 coding sequence is TGTGCCAGCAGCACACTAGCGACCCGGGATACGCAGTATTTT.